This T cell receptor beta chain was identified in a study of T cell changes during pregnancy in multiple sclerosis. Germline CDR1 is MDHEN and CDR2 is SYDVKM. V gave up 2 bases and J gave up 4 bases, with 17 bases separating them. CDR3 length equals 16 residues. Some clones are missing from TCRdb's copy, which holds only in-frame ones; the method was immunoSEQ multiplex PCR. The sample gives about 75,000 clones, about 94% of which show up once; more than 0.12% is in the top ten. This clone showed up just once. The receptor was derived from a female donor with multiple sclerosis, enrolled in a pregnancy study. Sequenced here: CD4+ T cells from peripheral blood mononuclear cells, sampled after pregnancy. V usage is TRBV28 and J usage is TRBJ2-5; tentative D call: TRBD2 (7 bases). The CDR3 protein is CASSLKFSGGRETQYF. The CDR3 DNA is TGTGCCAGCAGTTTAAAGTTCTCGGGGGGCAGAGAGACCCAGTACTTC. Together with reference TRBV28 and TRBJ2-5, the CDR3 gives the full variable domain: DVKVTQSSRYLVKRTGEKVFLECVQDMDHENMFWYRQDPGLGLRLIYFSYDVKMKEKGDIPEGYSVSREKKERFSLILESASTNQTSMYLCASSLKFSGGRETQYFGPGTRLLVL.